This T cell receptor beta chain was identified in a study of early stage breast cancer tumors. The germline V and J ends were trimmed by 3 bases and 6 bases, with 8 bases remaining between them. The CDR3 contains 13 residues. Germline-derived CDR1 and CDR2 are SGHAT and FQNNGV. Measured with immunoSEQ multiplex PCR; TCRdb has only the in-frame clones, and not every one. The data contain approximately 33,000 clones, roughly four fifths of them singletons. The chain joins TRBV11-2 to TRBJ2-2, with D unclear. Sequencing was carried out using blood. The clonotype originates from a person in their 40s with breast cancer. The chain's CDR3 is CASSFSAAGELFF. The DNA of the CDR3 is TGTGCCAGCAGCTTCTCCGCGGCCGGGGAGCTGTTTTTT.